This T cell receptor beta chain was identified during a study of T cell repertoires and HLA-DP antigens (dated by TCRdb to the late 2010s). In the study overall: The study used an in vitro model of CD4+ T cell alloreactivity against allogeneic HLA-DP presented by transduced HeLa cells. One alloantigen differed from self by one peptide-binding groove amino acid, whereas the other differed by ten, modelling structurally similar versus dissimilar alloantigens. Of the three donors, two were male and one was female, with ages ranging from the 18-to-29 band to the 60-to-69 band. Average DNA input was roughly 200 ng for sorted CD137+CD4+ samples, compared with around 1,200 ng for pre-culture CD4+ samples. Study-level results and caveats: The study was limited by having only a few donors, by relying on a non-physiological HeLa antigen-presenting system, and by using total CD4+ responder cells. An average cumulative frequency of about 36% against one allele and about 48% against the other was found for clones undetected before culture. Sorted CD137+ cells showed similar clonality against both alloantigens, at about 0.4, which was much higher than the roughly 0.043 seen in pre-culture samples. Naive and memory CD4+ repertoires were not analysed separately.

V is shortened by 7 bases, J by 7 bases, and the region joining them spans 21 bases. As encoded in the germline V gene, CDR1 is LGHNT while CDR2 is FRNRAP. The CDR3 measures 15 amino acids from cysteine to phenylalanine. Only CDR3 DNA remains: 45 bases, in frame from the first base. Magnetic bead negative selection was used to isolate untouched CD4+ T cells from Ficoll-separated PBMC, with purity averaging almost 98%. Using magnetic beads, untouched CD4+ T cells were isolated from Ficoll-separated PBMC at about 97.7% purity, with only negligible CD8+ contamination. Peripheral blood mononuclear cells were supplied by the buffy coats of a few healthy blood donors, who served as the study donors. Each of the three donors was CMV seronegative. The DNeasy Blood & Tissue Kit was used for extraction of genomic DNA. Genomic DNA from sorted CD137+CD4+ cells and from pre-culture CD4+ baseline samples of each subject was subjected to TCRB sequencing.

TCRB CDR3 regions were amplified with the immunoSEQ multiplex PCR using forward primers for 54 TRBV segments and reverse primers for 13 TRBJ segments. For pre-culture CD4+ samples, sequencing was done at deep resolution with a target of a few hundred thousand T cell genomes. Sequencing of the amplicons was done on an Illumina HiSeq System, giving 87 bp reads that spanned the CDR3. In the source study's methods: Reads were corrected for PCR and sequencing errors, and CDR3 regions were defined by alignment to IMGT reference sequences. Synthetic template pools were used to estimate the numbers of templates and unique rearrangements. Clonality was calculated as 1 minus Pielou's evenness. Richness was estimated with the Daley-Smith estimator. Repertoire overlap was measured with Morisita's index. Clones present in cultured samples but not detected in the pre-culture repertoire of the same donor were defined as low-abundance clones. Held by TCRdb, this immuneACCESS table contains in-frame sequences only and omits some clones. Under half of the omission traces to an unresolved V gene where checked; the cause of the rest is unknown. That table is the source of V, J and clone size, and D and trimming were worked out from the DNA. The sample table records 85,000 to 90,000 clones; roughly nine tenths of these occur just once. The ten biggest clones cover about 1.7% of the sample.

Regarding this clone: Its target antigen remains unknown. No per-base quality is available; no much larger clone lies one base away.

The clonotype comes from a man aged 45-60 years in good health and CMV-seronegative. The specimen sequenced was CD4+ T cells from PBMCs. The chain joins TRBV12-5 to TRBJ2-3, and possibly TRBD2, on 7 matching bases. The CDR3 corresponds to CASDKWGGTDYTQYF. The bases are TGTGCTAGTGATAAATGGGGGGGCACAGACTATACGCAGTATTTT.